The 13 T cell receptor beta chains below were found in one sample sequenced in a study of blood T cell repertoires in COVID-19. TCRdb's table, derived via immunoSEQ multiplex PCR, lists solely in-frame clones and lacks some. The top ten hold roughly 4.6% of the sample, which has 250,000 to 300,000 clones, less than 85% seen once. Sequenced: peripheral blood. The receptors stem from a man between 60 and 75 years old who had recovered from COVID-19.

The chain employs TRBV7-8 and TRBJ2-5; tentative D call: TRBD2 (6 bases). Trimming shortened V by 1 base and J by 2 bases, and 17 bases separated the two germline ends. This CDR3 comprises 17 residues. CDR1 and CDR2 from the germline V gene are SGHVS and FQNEAQ. The CDR3 region is CASSLDVWAGSQETQYF. CDR3 sequence (DNA): TGTGCCAGCAGCTTAGATGTGTGGGCGGGGTCTCAAGAGACCCAGTACTTC.

V is TRBV5-1 and J is TRBJ1-1, with 9 bases aligning to TRBD1. Germline V lookup: CDR1 SGHRS, CDR2 YFSETQ. The CDR3 is 16 amino acids. V shed 4 bases, J shed 0 bases, and the junction held 7 bases outside the gene matches. CDR3 DNA sequence: TGCGCCAGCAGCCCCCGACAGGGGGGAATGAACACTGAAGCTTTCTTT. Translated: CASSPRQGGMNTEAFF. The variable domain in full, completed from reference TRBV5-1 and TRBJ1-1, reads KAGVTQTPRYLIKTRGQQVTLSCSPISGHRSVSWYQQTPGQGLQFLFEYFSETQRNKGNFPGRFSGRQFSNSRSEMNVSTLELGDSALYLCASSPRQGGMNTEAFFGQGTRLTVV.

This chain connects TRBV18 to TRBJ2-3, with D perhaps TRBD1 (5 bases). The CDR3 consists of 14 residues. Germline CDR1 is KGHSH and CDR2 is LQKENI. Deletions cut 0 bases from V and 4 bases from J, with 8 bases between. CDR3 in amino acids: CASSPPTDPDTQYF. CDR3 in DNA: TGTGCCAGCTCACCACCGACAGACCCAGATACGCAGTATTTT. Supplemented by reference TRBV18 and TRBJ2-3, the full variable domain reads NAGVMQNPRHLVRRRGQEARLRCSPMKGHSHVYWYRQLPEEGLKFMVYLQKENIIDESGMPKERFSAEFPKEGPSILRIQQVVRGDSAAYFCASSPPTDPDTQYFGPGTRLTVL.

The genes are TRBV29-1 and TRBJ2-3; 8 bases agree with TRBD1. Germline assignment: CDR1 SQVTM and CDR2 ANQGSEA. This CDR3 is built from 13 residues. With 3 bases clipped from V and 4 bases from J, the junction kept 3 bases outside the gene matches. This CDR3 is CSVEDRVPDTQYF. CDR3 DNA: TGCAGCGTTGAGGACAGGGTCCCAGATACGCAGTATTTT.

The rearrangement joins TRBV15 to TRBJ1-2; TRBD1 matches at 10 bases. The CDR3 extends over 16 amino acids. With 3 bases clipped from V and 5 bases from J, the junction kept 9 bases outside the gene matches. Looked up from germline, CDR1 is LNHNV and CDR2 is YYDKDF (reference sequence). In nucleotides, the CDR3 is TGTGCCACCAGCAGGGAGAGACAGGGGGCAGTGTATGGCTACACCTTC. It codes for CATSRERQGAVYGYTF.

V gene TRBV6-6 combines with J gene TRBJ2-5; 8 bases are shared with TRBD2. Germline-derived CDR1 and CDR2 are MNHNY and SVGAGI (reference sequence). V lost 5 bases to trimming and J lost 2 bases; unmatched junction nucleotides: 13. The CDR3 is made up of 17 amino acids. CDR3 coding DNA: TGTGCCAGCAGTCAGAACGTGGTTAGCGGGAATCAAGAGACCCAGTACTTC. Amino acids: CASSQNVVSGNQETQYF.

This clone was detected only a few times. J is TRBJ2-5 and V is TRBV2, with a weak D call TRBD1 (5 bases). CDR3 size: 12 residues. V lost 0 bases, J lost 9 bases, and 8 bases lay in between. CDR1 is SNHLY, CDR2 FYNNEI, per germline. CDR3 sequence reads: CASSEAGRAQYF. As DNA, the CDR3 is TGTGCCAGCAGTGAAGCAGGCAGGGCCCAGTACTTC.

This sequence joins TRBV12-2 and TRBJ1-4; the DNA was not used to check the table's D call, TRBD1. TRBV12-2 is a pseudogene segment. This CDR3 region has 22 residues. CDR3 protein: CASRSPGARQGTSLATNEKLFF. The CDR3 region has the DNA TGTGCAAGTCGCTCTCCCGGGGCTAGACAGGGAACTTCCCTTGCAACTAATGAAAAACTGTTTTTT.

V usage is TRBV28 and J usage is TRBJ2-7, with D perhaps TRBD2 (7 bases). The CDR3 extends over 15 amino acids. V dropped 7 bases and J dropped 1 base, with 17 bases sitting between them. The V gene's germline CDR1 is MDHEN and CDR2 SYDVKM. The CDR3 DNA is TGTGCCAGCACTCGGACGGGGGGCCAATCCTACGAGCAGTACTTC. Residues: CASTRTGGQSYEQYF.

V usage is TRBV5-8 and J usage is TRBJ2-1; 9 bases are a match to TRBD1. Losses at the gene ends were 2 bases for V and 2 bases for J; bases not matched to a gene: 11. The CDR3 length is 18 residues. Germline V lookup: CDR1 SGHTS, CDR2 YDEGEE. The DNA of the CDR3 is TGTGCCAGCAGCTTTATTCGGCGGTGGGACAGGGCCTACAATGAGCAGTTCTTC. Translation gives CASSFIRRWDRAYNEQFF.

This clone came up many times. This rearrangement joins TRBV6-5 to TRBJ1-5; D is unresolved. V was shortened by 5 bases and J by 7 bases, with 12 bases between the two germline ends. Germline assignment: CDR1 MNHEY and CDR2 SVGAGI. CDR3 length: 13 amino acids. CDR3 nucleotide sequence: TGTGCCAGCAGTCCTCAAACGGGGCAGCCCCAGCATTTT. It codes for CASSPQTGQPQHF.

The CDR3 sequence: CAWSLTSGFLYEQYF. CDR3 DNA: TGTGCCTGGAGTCTTACTAGCGGGTTTTTGTACGAGCAGTACTTC. This chain joins TRBV30 and TRBJ2-7; 9 bases map to TRBD2. CDR3 length: 15 amino acids. CDR1 is GTSNPN and CDR2 is SVGIG in the germline V gene (reference sequence). The V and J ends lost 2 bases and 4 bases, in that order; junction bases with no gene match: 9.

V and J are TRBV28 and TRBJ1-5; a weak D match, TRBD1 (5 bases). The CDR3 is made up of 13 amino acids. Germline V lookup: CDR1 MDHEN, CDR2 SYDVKM. V lost 7 bases, J lost 5 bases, and 12 bases lay in between. CDR3 in DNA: TGTGCCAGCACCGTGGCCAGGGATCAGCCCCAGCATTTT. Protein: CASTVARDQPQHF. The complete variable domain, with remaining parts taken from reference TRBV28 and TRBJ1-5, reads DVKVTQSSRYLVKRTGEKVFLECVQDMDHENMFWYRQDPGLGLRLIYFSYDVKMKEKGDIPEGYSVSREKKERFSLILESASTNQTSMYLCASTVARDQPQHFGDGTRLSIL.